This TCR beta chain was retrieved from a study of vaccination effects on CD4 cells after COVID-19 (dated by TCRdb to about 2022). A note on the overall study: In the ViraFEST assay, PBMC were stimulated with viral peptide pools, and TCR sequencing was then used to find antigen-specific CD4+ T cell clonotypes based on their expansion. Cultures from other donors in the study were sequenced using the Oncomine TCR Beta short-read assay on an Illumina iSeq 100. The full study included some 10 COVID-19 convalescent patients and a handful of SARS-CoV-2-naive healthy vaccine recipients. In both COVID-19 convalescent patients and infection-naive vaccine recipients, the study compared SARS-CoV-2 spike-specific CD4+ TCR repertoires from before mRNA vaccination with those from after it. Across the study, the median time from the second dose to post-vaccine sampling was 72 days (range 14 to 241). Some 1.9 million PBMC per well were cultured with about 9 ug/ml peptides in IMDM containing around 5.3% human AB serum, approximately 10 IU/ml IL-2 and gentamicin. The research as a whole found: Marked clonal contraction was observed in both infection-induced and vaccine-induced clones at late post-vaccination timepoints, consistent with waning T cell responses. Among healthy vaccine recipients, nearly all vaccine-induced clones were SARS-CoV-2 mono-reactive, and just 1 of 255 was cross-reactive with common cold coronaviruses. Only a small number of convalescent patients were included, and no early post-infection timepoints were available, which limited the study.

The CDR3 runs 14 amino acids, cysteine and phenylalanine included. Only the CDR3 DNA stays, 42 bases, in frame from base 1. The junction shows trimming of 7 bases on V and 1 base on J, plus 11 bases between the germline ends. CDR1 is given as MNHEY and CDR2 as SVGAGI, both from the germline V gene. Libraries were prepared through the immunoSEQ multiplex PCR assay. DNA from the cultured, isolated CD4+ T cells was subjected to TCR beta CDR3 sequencing. As for how the authors treated the data: Non-productive TCR sequences were discarded, and reads were trimmed to the CDR3 region, with only CDR3s of 7 or more amino acids retained. The MANAFEST web app was used to pick out antigen-specific clonotypes by comparing their expansion in peptide wells with that in reference cultures. To count as positive, a clone had to show expansion at FDR<0.05 compared with the reference and with all other wells, an odds ratio above 5, and a frequency above 0.1% in two replicate wells. Cross-reactive clonotypes were defined as significantly expanded in SARS-CoV-2 spike wells and in at least one common cold coronavirus spike condition. CDR3 similarity was assessed by Levenshtein distance using the stringdist R package, and unrooted trees were constructed with ape in R 3.6.1. This is the immuneACCESS table as TCRdb keeps it, with only in-frame sequences that have V and J called. A part of the clones is gone; compared with another copy, unresolved V genes explain less than half, and the rest is unexplained. The V and J calls and clone size were taken over from that table, and D and trimming were inferred from the DNA. The sample records 40,000 to 45,000 clones, about 67% of which are singletons. Of the sample, approximately 7.7% is held by the ten largest clones.

After more than 9 days of culture, CD4+ T cells were isolated with the EasySep CD4+ T cell isolation kit. Two doses of either the BNT162b2 or the mRNA-1273 mRNA SARS-CoV-2 vaccine were administered to participants. The absence of prior SARS-CoV-2 infection in healthy vaccine recipients was confirmed by negative nucleocapsid antibodies before and after vaccination. On days 3 and 7, half of the culture medium was replaced with fresh IL-2-containing medium. Unless otherwise noted, each peptide stimulation condition was cultured in triplicate wells. PBMC were separated from whole blood using Ficoll-Paque Plus gradient centrifugation and were then either cryopreserved at -140C or used fresh. The QIAamp micro DNA kit was used to extract genomic DNA from the cultured CD4+ T cells. Concerning this clone itself: The antigen it recognizes is unknown. The record has no base qualities; no much larger clone is one base away.

Sequencing used CD4+ T cells from PBMCs cultured without peptide, obtained after COVID-19 vaccination. This receptor was taken from a human donor who received a COVID-19 vaccine. In this chain, TRBV6-5 is recombined with TRBJ1-3; the D gene is not confidently resolved. The CDR3 loop reads CASMITVSGNTIYF. The sequenced DNA is TGTGCCAGCATGATCACCGTATCTGGAAACACCATATATTTT.